A selection of T cell receptor beta chains follows, all from one sample in a study of blood T cell repertoires in COVID-19. Some clones are missing from TCRdb's copy, which holds only in-frame ones; the method was immunoSEQ multiplex PCR. The sample lists about 220,000 clones, about 85% seen once, with over 2.5% in the top ten. Source material: peripheral blood. Receptors originate from a man between 50 and 59 years old who had recovered from COVID-19. Each CDR3 is given with its conserved first and last residue. A D gene is named only where the DNA matches it firmly. Only some rows state a clone size, as once, few, many or a class for expanded clones.

clone_size j_call v_call d_call cdr3_aa cdr3_nt
NA TRBJ2-1 TRBV14 TRBD2 CASSQDGLAGPWDEQFF TGTGCCAGCAGCCAAGATGGGCTAGCGGGACCCTGGGATGAGCAGTTCTTC
NA TRBJ2-1 TRBV27 TRBD1 CASRAGTGYNEQFF TGTGCCAGCAGGGCCGGGACAGGGTACAATGAGCAGTTCTTC
NA TRBJ2-6 TRBV7-9 NA CASSSRGANVLTF TGTGCCAGCAGCTCCCGGGGGGCCAACGTCCTGACTTTC
NA TRBJ2-4 TRBV2 TRBD1 CASIRDRGTKNIQYF TGTGCCAGCATTCGGGACAGGGGGACCAAAAACATTCAGTACTTC
NA TRBJ1-1 TRBV28 NA CASSLIGGNTEAFF TGTGCCAGCAGTCTCATAGGGGGGAACACTGAAGCTTTCTTT
few TRBJ1-2 TRBV7-2 NA CASILPFSGGYTF TGTGCCAGCATCCTGCCTTTTTCCGGGGGCTACACCTTC
NA TRBJ2-1 TRBV30 NA CAWSGSQGRQFF TGTGCCTGGAGTGGGTCACAGGGTCGACAGTTCTTC
once TRBJ2-7 TRBV5-1 TRBD2 CASSLETSHEQYF TGCGCCAGCAGCTTGGAGACTAGCCACGAGCAGTACTTC
NA TRBJ2-1 TRBV3-1/TRBV3-2 NA CASSQILENEQFF TGTGCCAGCAGCCAGATACTAGAGAATGAGCAGTTCTTC
NA TRBJ1-5 TRBV7-7 NA CASSLDRGQPQHF TGTGCCAGCAGCTTAGACCGGGGTCAGCCCCAGCATTTT
NA TRBJ1-1 TRBV15 NA CATSGHIGNTEAFF TGTGCCACCAGCGGACATATAGGGAACACTGAAGCTTTCTTT
NA TRBJ2-3 TRBV14 TRBD1 CASSQGQGNTDTQYF TGTGCCAGCAGCCAGGGACAGGGCAACACAGATACGCAGTATTTT
NA TRBJ2-7 TRBV18 NA CASSPNPASSYEQYF TGTGCCAGCTCACCAAATCCTGCCAGCTCCTACGAGCAGTACTTC
NA TRBJ1-4 TRBV18 TRBD1 CASSDGTGENEKLFF TGTGCCAGCTCAGACGGGACAGGGGAGAATGAAAAACTGTTTTTT
few TRBJ2-2 TRBV7-6 NA CASSSQGPSATGELFF TGTGCCAGCAGCTCTCAGGGTCCGTCGGCCACCGGGGAGCTGTTTTTT
NA TRBJ2-2 TRBV18 TRBD2 CASSPGLALSGELFF TGTGCCAGCTCACCGGGACTAGCTTTGAGCGGGGAGCTGTTTTTT